The rows below give T cell receptor beta chains drawn from one sample of a study of Graves' ophthalmopathy and Graves' hyperthyroidism. TCRdb processed the multiplex PCR reads anew with MiXCR; each CDR3 protein has one entry. Counted here are 600,000 to 650,000 distinct CDR3 sequences, about 20% occurring once; the ten biggest clones make up more than 5.5%. The sample was peripheral blood. These receptors came from a woman aged 18-30 years with stable Graves' hyperthyroidism. Some clones in this sample may be carry-over from other donors' samples. CDR3s include the opening cysteine and the closing phenylalanine or tryptophan. A D gene is named only where the DNA matches it firmly. Some rows mark clone size as missing; the rest say once, few, many or name a class of expanded clone.

J: TRBJ1-1
V: TRBV20-1
size: many
D: TRBD1
DNA: TGCAGTGCGTCTCCCAGGGGGACTGAAGCTTTCTTT
CDR3: CSASPRGTEAFF

J: TRBJ1-3
V: TRBV12-5
size: few
D: -
DNA: TGTGCTAGTGACGGCTCTGGAAACACCATATATTTT
CDR3: CASDGSGNTIYF

J: TRBJ2-7
V: TRBV4-1
size: many
D: TRBD1
DNA: TGCGCCAGCAGCCCAGGACAGGGGGCCGCCTACGAGCAGTACTTC
CDR3: CASSPGQGAAYEQYF

J: TRBJ1-2
V: TRBV6-1
size: few
D: -
DNA: TGTGCCAGCAGATCGCCGGGGTCAACCTATGGCTACACCTTC
CDR3: CASRSPGSTYGYTF

J: TRBJ1-2
V: TRBV7-8
size: -
D: -
DNA: TGTGCCAGCAGCTTAGAGTCAGGGCATCGCGGCTACACCTTC
CDR3: CASSLESGHRGYTF

J: TRBJ2-7
V: TRBV7-6
size: -
D: TRBD1
DNA: TGTGCCAGCAGCGAGACAGGGGGCGGCCGTACCAAGCAGTACTTC
CDR3: CASSETGGGRTKQYF

J: TRBJ2-2
V: TRBV6-2/TRBV6-3
size: few
D: TRBD2
DNA: TGTGCCAGCAGTTACCGGGGAGGGCCCACCGGGGAGCTGTTTTTT
CDR3: CASSYRGGPTGELFF

J: TRBJ1-2
V: TRBV12-5
size: -
D: -
DNA: TGTGCTAGTGGCACCCCCCCGGGATCAACTGGCTACACCTTC
CDR3: CASGTPPGSTGYTF

J: TRBJ1-1
V: TRBV20-1
size: many
D: -
DNA: TGCAGTGCCCTGGAGGGAATCGGCACTCGGAACACTGAAGCTTTCTTT
CDR3: CSALEGIGTRNTEAFF

J: TRBJ2-7
V: TRBV28
size: many
D: TRBD1
DNA: TGTGCCAGCACCCGGGACAGGGGTTCCTACGAGCAGTACTTC
CDR3: CASTRDRGSYEQYF

J: TRBJ2-5
V: TRBV7-2
size: many
D: -
DNA: TGTGCCAGCAGCGCCCGACAGGGTGGGGGGGAGACCCAGTACTTC
CDR3: CASSARQGGGETQYF

J: TRBJ1-1
V: TRBV15
size: many
D: -
DNA: TGTGCCACCAGCAGAGAACGTGGAAGGACTGAAGCTTTCTTT
CDR3: CATSRERGRTEAFF

J: TRBJ1-2
V: TRBV4-1
size: few
D: -
DNA: TGCGCCAGCAGCCAAGATCCCATCGGCTATGGCTACACCTTC
CDR3: CASSQDPIGYGYTF

J: TRBJ1-5
V: TRBV6-1
size: many
D: -
DNA: TGTGCCAGCAGTGATTGGGGGAATAGCAATCAGCCCCAGCATTTT
CDR3: CASSDWGNSNQPQHF

J: TRBJ1-1
V: TRBV18
size: few
D: -
DNA: TGTGCCAGCTCACCTAGTGATGCTCGGGGCACTGAAGCTTTCTTT
CDR3: CASSPSDARGTEAFF

J: TRBJ1-1
V: TRBV12-3/TRBV12-4
size: few
D: -
DNA: TGTGCCAGCAGTGCGGGACATGCTAACACTGAAGCTTTCTTT
CDR3: CASSAGHANTEAFF